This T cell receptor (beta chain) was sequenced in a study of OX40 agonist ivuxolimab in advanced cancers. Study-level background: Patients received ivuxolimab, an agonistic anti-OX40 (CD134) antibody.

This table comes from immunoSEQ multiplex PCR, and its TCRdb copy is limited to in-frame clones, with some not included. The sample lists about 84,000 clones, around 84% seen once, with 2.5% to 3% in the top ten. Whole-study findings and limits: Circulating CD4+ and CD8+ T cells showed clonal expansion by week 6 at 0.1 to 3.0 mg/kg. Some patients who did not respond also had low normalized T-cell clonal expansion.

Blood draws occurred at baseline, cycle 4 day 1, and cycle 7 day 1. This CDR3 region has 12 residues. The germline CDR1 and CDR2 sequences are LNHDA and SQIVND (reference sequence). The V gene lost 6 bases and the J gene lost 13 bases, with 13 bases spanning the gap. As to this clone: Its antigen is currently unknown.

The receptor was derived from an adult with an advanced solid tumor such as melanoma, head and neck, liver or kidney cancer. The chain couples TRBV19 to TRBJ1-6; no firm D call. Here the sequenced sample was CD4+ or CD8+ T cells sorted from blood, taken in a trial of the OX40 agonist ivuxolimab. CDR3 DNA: TGTGCCAGTAGAGTACTGGGTGGGCCCCTCCACTTT. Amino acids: CASRVLGGPLHF.